The 15 T cell receptor beta chains listed next were all sequenced from one sample in a study of blood T cell repertoires in COVID-19. Sequencing was performed with immunoSEQ multiplex PCR; in TCRdb, only in-frame clones are kept and a portion is missing. The table shows about 87,000 clones, with about nine tenths occurring only once. Sequencing was carried out using peripheral blood. These receptor sequences come from a man between 18 and 29 years old with COVID-19, enrolled during active disease.

The CDR3 is CASSLPTGGGNTEAFF. The DNA of the CDR3 is TGTGCCAGCAGCTTGCCGACAGGGGGAGGTAACACTGAAGCTTTCTTT. The V call is TRBV5-6, the J call TRBJ1-1; 9 bases map to TRBD1. The CDR3 has 16 residues. The ends lost 1 base at V and 2 bases at J; junction bases unmatched: 6. Germline lookup yields CDR1 SGHDT and CDR2 YYEEEE.

This clone was observed a few times. V is TRBV5-4 and J is TRBJ1-2; 7 bases match TRBD1. Looked up from germline, CDR1 is SGHNT and CDR2 is YYREEE (reference sequence). The J segment lost 4 bases and the V segment lost 5 bases, leaving 2 bases of the junction unmatched. The CDR3 contains 12 residues. Here the CDR3 reads CASRRDSYGYTF. The CDR3, as DNA: TGTGCCAGCAGACGGGACAGCTATGGCTACACCTTC. Looking up the rest from reference TRBV5-4 and TRBJ1-2 gives the full variable domain: ETGVTQSPTHLIKTRGQQVTLRCSSQSGHNTVSWYQQALGQGPQFIFQYYREEENGRGNFPPRFSGLQFPNYSSELNVNALELDDSALYLCASRRDSYGYTFGSGTRLTVV.

The rearrangement uses TRBV7-2 and TRBJ1-2; the D is unclear. Germline CDR1 SGHTA, CDR2 FQGNSA. Trimming cost V 3 bases and J 0 bases, with 14 bases left between them. CDR3 length: 16 residues. CDR3 coding DNA: TGTGCCAGCAGCTTCCAGACTGGATTAGCTAACTATGGCTACACCTTC. Protein: CASSFQTGLANYGYTF. Based on the CDR3 plus reference TRBV7-2 and TRBJ1-2, the full variable domain is GAGVSQSPSNKVTEKGKDVELRCDPISGHTALYWYRQSLGQGLEFLIYFQGNSAPDKSGLPSDRFSAERTGGSVSTLTIQRTQQEDSAVYLCASSFQTGLANYGYTFGSGTRLTVV.

This clone was observed a single time. The J gene is TRBJ2-1, the V gene TRBV30, with 10 bases that match TRBD2. Germline loops: CDR1 GTSNPN, CDR2 SVGIG (reference sequence). V dropped 0 bases and J dropped 6; count of bases not matched to a gene: 14. This CDR3 is 18 amino acids long. CDR3 residues: CAWSVRIGLAGDLNEQFF. CDR3 DNA sequence: TGTGCCTGGAGTGTACGGATTGGGCTAGCGGGAGATCTCAATGAGCAGTTCTTC.

This chain joins TRBV10-1 and TRBJ2-3, with D tentatively TRBD2 (5 bases). CDR1 is WNHNN, CDR2 SYGVQD, per germline (reference sequence). Trimming cost V 4 bases and J 2 bases, with 16 bases left between them. CDR3 length: 16 amino acids. In nucleotides, the CDR3 is TGCGCCAGCAGTGTCGGGGTTACAGACCCCACAGATACGCAGTATTTT. Translating it yields CASSVGVTDPTDTQYF.

The chain combines TRBV7-9 with TRBJ1-2; D not certain. The germline CDR1 and CDR2 sequences are SEHNR and FQNEAQ (reference sequence). V was shortened by 7 bases and J by 5 bases, with 11 bases between the two germline ends. The CDR3 length is 12 residues. DNA for the CDR3: TGTGCCAGCAACATTTTTCAATATGGCTACACCTTC. As protein: CASNIFQYGYTF. The entire variable domain, with the rest obtained from reference TRBV7-9 and TRBJ1-2, is as follows: DTGVSQNPRHKITKRGQNVTFRCDPISEHNRLYWYRQTLGQGPEFLTYFQNEAQLEKSRLLSDRFSAERPKGSFSTLEIQRTEQGDSAMYLCASNIFQYGYTFGSGTRLTVV.

This chain links TRBV6-5 with TRBJ1-5; D may be TRBD1 (6 bases). Trimming took off 6 bases at V and 3 bases at J, with 15 bases between the two ends. The CDR3 spans 15 residues. The germline gives CDR1 MNHEY, CDR2 SVGAGI. The CDR3 loop is CASRPQGPSNQPQHF. CDR3 sequence (DNA): TGTGCCAGCAGGCCTCAGGGGCCCTCCAATCAGCCCCAGCATTTT.

The genes are TRBV5-1 and TRBJ2-3; tentatively, D is TRBD1 (6 bases). Trimming cost V 6 bases and J 3 bases, with 14 bases left between them. Germline V lookup: CDR1 SGHRS, CDR2 YFSETQ. The CDR3 is made up of 14 amino acids. CDR3 sequence: CASKGELGTDTQYF. The CDR3 coding sequence is TGCGCCAGCAAGGGGGAACTAGGGACAGATACGCAGTATTTT.

The rearrangement joins TRBV12-5 to TRBJ1-2; D is ambiguous. The germline gives CDR1 LGHNT, CDR2 FRNRAP. Trimming took 0 bases from V and 0 from J, leaving 20 bases between them. There are 19 residues in the CDR3. CDR3 sequence reads: CASGLVLIPHGGANYGYTF. The CDR3 DNA sequence: TGTGCTAGTGGTTTGGTACTAATTCCCCACGGAGGAGCTAACTATGGCTACACCTTC.

The chain is built from TRBV27 and TRBJ2-7, with a weak D call TRBD1 (6 bases). The CDR3 contains 12 residues. V lost 6 bases, J lost 7 bases, and 13 bases lay in between. Germline V gene lookup returns CDR1 MNHEY and CDR2 SMNVEV (reference sequence). The CDR3 loop is CASSPGVWEQYF. CDR3 in DNA: TGTGCCAGCAGCCCAGGGGTTTGGGAGCAGTACTTC.

The CDR3 sequence is CSALYSAGEFF. The CDR3 coding sequence is TGCAGTGCTTTATATTCGGCCGGGGAGTTCTTC. This chain links TRBV20-1 with TRBJ2-1; TRBD2 might be the D (5 bases). V was trimmed by 5 bases and J by 14 bases, leaving 16 bases between them. This CDR3 has 11 residues. Germline V gene sequence: CDR1 DFQATT, CDR2 SNEGSKA (reference sequence).

The V and J genes are TRBV27 and TRBJ1-2; 8 positions match TRBD1. CDR3 size: 14 residues. Germline CDR1 reads MNHEY; CDR2 reads SMNVEV (reference sequence). After removal of 6 bases from V and 3 bases from J, the junction contained 6 bases not matched to a gene. The CDR3 coding sequence is TGTGCCAGCAGCCCCAGGGGGCATGACTATGGCTACACCTTC. It yields the protein CASSPRGHDYGYTF.

The chain carries TRBV19 and TRBJ1-2, with 8 positions matching TRBD1. V lost 2 bases to trimming and J lost 5 bases; unmatched junction nucleotides: 4. The CDR3 contains 14 residues. Germline CDR1 reads LNHDA; CDR2 reads SQIVND (reference sequence). The CDR3 sequence is CASSITGQAYGYTF. CDR3 DNA: TGTGCCAGTAGTATAACGGGACAGGCATATGGCTACACCTTC.

The chain uses TRBV10-3 and TRBJ1-6; D unresolved. With 2 bases removed from V and 2 bases from J, the gap between germline ends came to 7 bases. Germline V gene sequence: CDR1 ENHRY, CDR2 SYGVKD. The CDR3 has 15 residues. CDR3 nucleotide sequence: TGTGCCATCAGTGAGGGACTCGCCTATAATTCACCCCTCCACTTT. Translation gives CAISEGLAYNSPLHF.

The chain employs TRBV5-4 and TRBJ2-5; D is unresolved. Trimming stripped 0 bases from V and 5 bases from J, with 8 bases between. Germline V gives CDR1 SGHNT, CDR2 YYREEE (reference sequence). This CDR3 comprises 13 residues. The chain's CDR3 is CASSLVPEETQYF. CDR3 sequence (DNA): TGTGCCAGCAGCTTGGTCCCTGAGGAGACCCAGTACTTC.